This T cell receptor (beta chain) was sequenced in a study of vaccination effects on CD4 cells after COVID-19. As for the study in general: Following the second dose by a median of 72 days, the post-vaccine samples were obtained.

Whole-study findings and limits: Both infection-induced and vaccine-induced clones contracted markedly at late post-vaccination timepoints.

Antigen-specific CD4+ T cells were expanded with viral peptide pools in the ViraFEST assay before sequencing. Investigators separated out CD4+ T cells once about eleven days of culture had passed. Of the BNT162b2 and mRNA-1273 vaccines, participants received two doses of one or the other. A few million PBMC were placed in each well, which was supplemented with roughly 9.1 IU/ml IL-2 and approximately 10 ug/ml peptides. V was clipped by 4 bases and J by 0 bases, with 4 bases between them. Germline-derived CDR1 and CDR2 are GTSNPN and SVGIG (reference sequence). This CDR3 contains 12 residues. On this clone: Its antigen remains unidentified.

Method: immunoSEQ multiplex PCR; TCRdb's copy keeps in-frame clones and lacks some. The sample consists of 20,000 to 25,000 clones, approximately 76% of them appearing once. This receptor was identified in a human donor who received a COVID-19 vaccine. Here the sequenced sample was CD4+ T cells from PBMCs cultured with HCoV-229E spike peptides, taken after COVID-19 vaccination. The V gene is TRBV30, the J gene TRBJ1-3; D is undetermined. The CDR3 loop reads CAWITSGNTIYF. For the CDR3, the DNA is TGTGCCTGGATAACCTCTGGAAACACCATATATTTT. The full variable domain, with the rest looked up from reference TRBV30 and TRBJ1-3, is SQTIHQWPATLVQPVGSPLSLECTVEGTSNPNLYWYRQAAGRGLQLLFYSVGIGQISSEVPQNLSASRPQDRQFILSSKKLLLSDSGFYLCAWITSGNTIYFGEGSWLTVV.